This T cell receptor beta chain derives from a study of cytomegalovirus exposure and HLA in healthy donors. Study-level information: Earlier results showed 90 million to 120 million unique TCR beta sequences derived from approximately 180 million T cells.

Notes on this clone: Its target is not known.

General observations from the study: Later analysis identified several of the most significant clusters that appeared linked to common viral pathogens. The study flagged roughly 150 TCR beta chains as cytomegalovirus-associated.

PCR used 60 Vbeta primers and 13 Jbeta primers. In the authors' workflow: In a later analysis, around 10 million of 75 million to 90 million unique beta chains occurred in at least two donors. Sequencing used immunoSEQ multiplex PCR; TCRdb keeps in-frame clones, though not all of them. Clone size and V and J calls were adopted from that table, with D and trimming inferred from the DNA. The data show 220,000 or so clones, 82% seen once. J lost 6 bases, V lost 0 bases, and 2 bases had no gene match. Looked up from germline, CDR1 is ENHRY and CDR2 is SYGVKD. The CDR3 totals 14 residues. The receptor's source is a woman aged 40 to 50 in good health and CMV-seronegative. The specimen was PBMCs. The chain joins TRBV10-3 to TRBJ2-1, with 7 bases aligning to TRBD1. The CDR3 is CAISESTGTNEQFF. The CDR3 DNA reads TGTGCCATCAGTGAGTCGACAGGGACCAATGAGCAGTTCTTC.